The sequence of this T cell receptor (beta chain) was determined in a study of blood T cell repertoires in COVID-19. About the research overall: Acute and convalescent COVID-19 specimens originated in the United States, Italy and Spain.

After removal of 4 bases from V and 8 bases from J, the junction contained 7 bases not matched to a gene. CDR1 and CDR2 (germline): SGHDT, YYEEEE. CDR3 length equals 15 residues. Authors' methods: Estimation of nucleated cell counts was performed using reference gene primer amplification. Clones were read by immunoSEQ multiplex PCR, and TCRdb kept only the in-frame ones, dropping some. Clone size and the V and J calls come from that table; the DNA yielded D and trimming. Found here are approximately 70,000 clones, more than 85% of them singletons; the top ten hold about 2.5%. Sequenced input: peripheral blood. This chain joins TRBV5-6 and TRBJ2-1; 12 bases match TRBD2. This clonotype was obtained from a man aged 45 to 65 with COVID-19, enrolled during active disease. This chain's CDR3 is CASSMTSGSIHEQFF. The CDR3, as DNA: TGTGCCAGCAGCATGACTAGCGGGAGTATCCATGAGCAGTTCTTC.